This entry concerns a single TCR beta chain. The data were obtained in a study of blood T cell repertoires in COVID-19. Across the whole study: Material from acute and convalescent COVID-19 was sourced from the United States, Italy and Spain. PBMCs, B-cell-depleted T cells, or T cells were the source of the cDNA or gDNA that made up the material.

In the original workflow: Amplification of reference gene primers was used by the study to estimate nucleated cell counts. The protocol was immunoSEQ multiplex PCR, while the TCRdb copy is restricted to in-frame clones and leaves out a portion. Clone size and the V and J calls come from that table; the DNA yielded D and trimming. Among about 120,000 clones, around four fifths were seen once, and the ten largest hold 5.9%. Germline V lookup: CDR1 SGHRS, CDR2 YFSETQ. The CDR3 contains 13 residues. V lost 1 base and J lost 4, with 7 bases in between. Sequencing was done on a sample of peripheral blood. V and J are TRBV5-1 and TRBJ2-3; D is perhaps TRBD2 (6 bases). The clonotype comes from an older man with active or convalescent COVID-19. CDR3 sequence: CASSLSSADTQYF. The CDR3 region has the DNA TGCGCCAGCAGCTTGTCTAGCGCAGATACGCAGTATTTT.